This TCR beta chain stems from a study of chemoradiotherapy in HPV16-positive cancers. This clone was seen a handful of times. The repertoire was sequenced with immunoSEQ multiplex PCR; TCRdb's copy has only in-frame clones and lacks some. This sample carries some 6,000 clones, around four fifths of them seen once, and the ten largest clones take approximately 6%. This CDR3 contains 14 residues. CDR1 is MNHEY and CDR2 is SMNVEV in the germline V gene (reference sequence). V shed 7 bases and J 7 bases; nucleotides not matched to a gene: 6. The receptor was derived from a human donor with HPV-associated anogenital cancer. The V gene is TRBV27, the J gene TRBJ1-4, with TRBD1 matching over 10 bases. The sequencing here drew on tumor tissue, taken from a patient who underwent chemoradiotherapy. The CDR3 nucleotides are TGTGCCAGCAAGCAAGGGACAGGGGCTGAAAAACTGTTTTTT. Residues: CASKQGTGAEKLFF.